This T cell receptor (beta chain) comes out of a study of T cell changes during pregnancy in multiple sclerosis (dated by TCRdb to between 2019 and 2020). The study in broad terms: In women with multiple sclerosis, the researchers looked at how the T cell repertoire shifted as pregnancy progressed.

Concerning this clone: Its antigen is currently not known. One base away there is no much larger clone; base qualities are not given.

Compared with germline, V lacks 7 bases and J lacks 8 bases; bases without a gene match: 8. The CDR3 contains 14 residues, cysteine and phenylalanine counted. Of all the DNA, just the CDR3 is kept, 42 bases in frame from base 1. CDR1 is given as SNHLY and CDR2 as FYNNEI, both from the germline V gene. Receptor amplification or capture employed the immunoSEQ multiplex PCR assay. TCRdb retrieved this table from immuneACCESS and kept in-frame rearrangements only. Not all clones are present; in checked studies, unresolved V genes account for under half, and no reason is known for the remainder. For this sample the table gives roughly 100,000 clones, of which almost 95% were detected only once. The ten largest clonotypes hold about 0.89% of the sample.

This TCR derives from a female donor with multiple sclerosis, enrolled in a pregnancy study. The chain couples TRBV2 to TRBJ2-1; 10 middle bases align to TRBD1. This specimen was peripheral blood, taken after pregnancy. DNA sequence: TGTGCCAGCATGGGACGACAGGGGGCCCATGAGCAGTTCTTC. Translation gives CASMGRQGAHEQFF.